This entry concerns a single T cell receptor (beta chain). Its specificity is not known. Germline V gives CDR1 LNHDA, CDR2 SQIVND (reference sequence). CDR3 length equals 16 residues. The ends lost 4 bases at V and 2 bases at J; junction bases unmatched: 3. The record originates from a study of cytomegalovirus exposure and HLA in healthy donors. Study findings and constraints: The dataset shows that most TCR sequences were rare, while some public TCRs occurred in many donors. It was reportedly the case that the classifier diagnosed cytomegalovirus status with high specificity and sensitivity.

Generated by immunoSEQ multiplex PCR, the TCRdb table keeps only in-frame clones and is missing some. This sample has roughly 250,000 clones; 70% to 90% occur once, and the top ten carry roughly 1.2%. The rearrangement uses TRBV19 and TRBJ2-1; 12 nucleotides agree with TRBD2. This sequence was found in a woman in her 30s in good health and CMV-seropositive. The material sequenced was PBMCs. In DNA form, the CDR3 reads TGTGCCAGTAGTACTTCTAGCGGGAGGGCCTACAATGAGCAGTTCTTC. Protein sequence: CASSTSSGRAYNEQFF.